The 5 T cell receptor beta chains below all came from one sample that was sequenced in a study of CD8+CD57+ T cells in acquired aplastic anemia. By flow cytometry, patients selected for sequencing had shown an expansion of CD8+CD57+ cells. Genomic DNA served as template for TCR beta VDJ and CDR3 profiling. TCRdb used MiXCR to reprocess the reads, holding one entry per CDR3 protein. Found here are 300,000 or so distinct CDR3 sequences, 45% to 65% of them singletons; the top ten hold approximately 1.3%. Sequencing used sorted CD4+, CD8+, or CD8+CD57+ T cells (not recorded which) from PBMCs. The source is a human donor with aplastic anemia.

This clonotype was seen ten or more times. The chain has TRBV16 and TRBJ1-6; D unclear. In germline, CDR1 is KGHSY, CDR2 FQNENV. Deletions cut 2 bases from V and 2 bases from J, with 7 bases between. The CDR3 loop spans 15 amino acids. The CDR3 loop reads CASSQTTTYNSPLHF. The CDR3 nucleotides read TGTGCCAGCAGCCAAACGACCACCTATAATTCACCCCTCCACTTT.

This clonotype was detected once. The CDR3 reads CASSVRDRDPYEQYF. The CDR3 DNA is TGTGCCAGCAGCGTCCGGGACAGGGACCCCTACGAGCAGTACTTC. This rearrangement joins TRBV7-2 to TRBJ2-7; 9 positions match TRBD1. The CDR3 length is 15 residues. The trim removed 5 bases at V and 2 bases at J, leaving 7 bases unmatched. Germline values: CDR1 SGHTA, CDR2 FQGNSA.

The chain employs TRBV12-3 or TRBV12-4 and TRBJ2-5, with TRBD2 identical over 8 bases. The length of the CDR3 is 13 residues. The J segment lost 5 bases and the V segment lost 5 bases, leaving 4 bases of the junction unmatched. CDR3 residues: CASSEGLDETQYF. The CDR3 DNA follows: TGTGCCAGCAGTGAGGGACTAGATGAGACCCAGTACTTC.

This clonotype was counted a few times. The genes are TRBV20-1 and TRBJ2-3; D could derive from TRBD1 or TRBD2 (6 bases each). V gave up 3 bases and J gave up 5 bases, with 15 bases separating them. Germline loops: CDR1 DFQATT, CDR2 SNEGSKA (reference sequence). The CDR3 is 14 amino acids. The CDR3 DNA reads TGCAGTGCTAGGCCCGGGGGCGCGGGAGATACGCAGTATTTT. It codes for CSARPGGAGDTQYF.

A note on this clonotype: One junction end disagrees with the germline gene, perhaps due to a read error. The CDR3 loop is CASSLTGTGITYEQCF. CDR3 bases: TGCGCCAGCAGCTTGACCGGGACAGGAATCACCTACGAGCAGTGCTTC. The chain links TRBV5-1 to TRBJ2-7, with 8 nucleotides matching TRBD1. The length of the CDR3 is 16 residues. CDR1 and CDR2 from the germline V gene are SGHRS and YFSETQ.